These T cell receptor beta chains were read from a single sample in a study of shared clonotypes between healthy human individuals. This table comes from immunoSEQ multiplex PCR, and its TCRdb copy is limited to in-frame clones, with some not included. Of millions of clones listed, over 85% are singletons. Sequencing input: naive CD4+ T cells sorted from blood. Receptors originate from a man between 18 and 35 years old in good health. Both conserved end residues are part of each CDR3. D genes are given only for firm matches. The listing skips clone size in some rows; elsewhere it reads once, few, many or a size class.

>-|TRBJ2-7|TRBV9|-|17
CASSVVVTAGTHYEQYF
TGTGCCAGCAGCGTAGTAGTTACGGCAGGAACCCACTACGAGCAGTACTTC
>TRBD2|TRBJ2-7|TRBV11-2|once|15
CASSTSSGSAREQYF
TGTGCCAGCAGCACGTCTAGCGGGAGCGCGCGCGAGCAGTACTTC
>-|TRBJ1-4|TRBV7-9|-|14
CASNPGGTNEKLFF
TGTGCCAGCAACCCCGGGGGAACTAATGAAAAACTGTTTTTT
>-|TRBJ1-2|TRBV18|-|14
CASSPSRVYRGYTF
TGTGCCAGCTCACCAAGCAGGGTCTACCGGGGCTACACCTTC
>-|TRBJ2-6|TRBV5-4|-|16
CASSLPSRSGANVLTF
TGTGCCAGCAGCTTGCCTTCCCGCTCTGGGGCCAACGTCCTGACTTTC
>TRBD1|TRBJ2-5|TRBV7-9|-|16
CASSLARDRQRETQYF
TGTGCCAGCAGCTTAGCGAGGGACAGGCAGCGGGAGACCCAGTACTTC
>TRBD2|TRBJ2-3|TRBV6-6|-|16
CASRRPGTSGTDTQYF
TGTGCCAGCAGGAGACCCGGGACTAGCGGCACAGATACGCAGTATTTT
>TRBD1|TRBJ2-7|TRBV19|-|15
CASTPRDRGIYEQYF
TGTGCCAGTACCCCCAGGGACAGGGGGATATACGAGCAGTACTTC
>TRBD2|TRBJ2-1|TRBV10-2|few|15
CASRLREGDYNEQFF
TGCGCCAGCAGATTGAGGGAGGGAGATTACAATGAGCAGTTCTTC
>TRBD2|TRBJ2-1|TRBV5-1|-|15
CASSLAPSGNNEQFF
TGCGCCAGCAGCTTGGCCCCTAGCGGGAACAATGAGCAGTTCTTC
>-|TRBJ2-3|TRBV10-1|-|13
CATRKDETDTQYF
TGCGCCACTCGGAAGGATGAAACAGATACGCAGTATTTT
>TRBD1|TRBJ1-6|TRBV28|-|15
CASSFRDSNNSPLHF
TGTGCCAGCAGTTTCCGGGACAGTAATAATTCACCCCTCCACTTT
>-|TRBJ2-7|TRBV18|-|14
CASSHGQKSYEQYF
TGTGCCAGCTCACACGGACAGAAATCCTACGAGCAGTACTTC
>-|TRBJ2-3|TRBV10-3|once|12
CAIKADTDTQYF
TGTGCCATCAAGGCGGACACAGATACGCAGTATTTT
>TRBD1|TRBJ1-2|TRBV18|-|13
CASSPGQDYGYTF
TGTGCCAGCTCACCGGGACAGGATTATGGCTACACCTTC
>-|TRBJ1-3|TRBV6-5|-|16
CASSYSGGSTGNTIYF
TGTGCCAGCAGTTACTCGGGGGGGAGTACTGGAAACACCATATATTTT
>-|TRBJ2-7|TRBV2|-|13
CASSWGVSYEQYF
TGTGCCAGCTCTTGGGGGGTCTCCTACGAGCAGTACTTC
>TRBD1|TRBJ1-1|TRBV5-1|-|15
CASSAGQSMNTEAFF
TGCGCCAGCAGCGCGGGACAGAGCATGAACACTGAAGCTTTCTTT
>-|TRBJ1-4|TRBV6-5|-|14
CASSSSLGGEKLFF
TGTGCCAGCAGTTCCTCGCTGGGTGGTGAAAAACTGTTTTTT
>TRBD2|TRBJ2-1|TRBV4-3|-|20
CASSQETGTSGATPPNEQFF
TGCGCCAGCAGCCAAGAGACCGGGACTAGCGGAGCAACACCTCCCAATGAGCAGTTCTTC
>-|TRBJ1-1|TRBV2|-|18
CASSEGDTLWPLNTEAFF
TGTGCCAGCAGTGAGGGAGACACACTGTGGCCCTTGAACACTGAAGCTTTCTTT
>TRBD2|TRBJ2-1|TRBV5-4|-|16
CASSLEGLAGNYEQFF
TGTGCCAGCAGCTTGGAGGGACTAGCGGGAAACTATGAGCAGTTCTTC
>TRBD2|TRBJ2-1|TRBV10-1|-|16
CASSQTSGGRYNEQFF
TGCGCCAGCAGCCAGACTAGCGGGGGCCGGTACAATGAGCAGTTCTTC
>TRBD1|TRBJ2-5|TRBV6-5|-|15
CASSRGQGAQETQYF
TGTGCCAGCAGCCGCGGACAGGGGGCCCAAGAGACCCAGTACTTC
>TRBD2|TRBJ2-3|TRBV10-2|once|14
CASARSGGTDTQYF
TGCGCCAGCGCGAGAAGCGGGGGCACAGATACGCAGTATTTT
>-|TRBJ2-1|TRBV7-2|-|12
CASSLSYNEQFF
TGTGCCAGCAGCCTAAGCTACAATGAGCAGTTCTTC
>TRBD1|TRBJ2-5|TRBV5-6|-|15
CASSFDRGSTETQYF
TGTGCCAGCAGCTTCGACAGGGGATCTACGGAGACCCAGTACTTC
>TRBD2|TRBJ2-3|TRBV9|-|15
CASSVEGLSSGTQYF
TGTGCCAGCAGCGTAGAGGGACTATCCTCGGGTACGCAGTATTTT
>-|TRBJ2-5|TRBV18|-|16
CASSQKPYSGEETQYF
TGTGCCAGCTCACAAAAGCCCTACTCAGGGGAAGAGACCCAGTACTTC
>TRBD2|TRBJ2-7|TRBV28|-|13
CASSLGGSYEQYF
TGTGCCAGCAGTTTGGGGGGGAGCTACGAGCAGTACTTC
>-|TRBJ2-1|TRBV5-1|-|15
CASIPSTGSYNEQFF
TGCGCCAGCATCCCCAGTACGGGATCCTACAATGAGCAGTTCTTC
>TRBD1|TRBJ2-7|TRBV9|-|15
CASSAPTGTHYEQYF
TGTGCCAGCAGCGCCCCGACAGGGACCCACTACGAGCAGTACTTC
>-|TRBJ2-2|TRBV7-2|-|13
CASSSFMAGELFF
TGTGCCAGCAGCTCCTTCATGGCCGGGGAGCTGTTTTTT
>-|TRBJ1-5|TRBV6-1|-|13
CASRGSSNQPQHF
TGTGCCAGCAGGGGATCTAGCAATCAGCCCCAGCATTTT
>-|TRBJ1-2|TRBV9|-|15
CASSVGTATVYGYTF
TGTGCCAGCAGCGTGGGGACGGCTACTGTCTATGGCTACACCTTC
>-|TRBJ1-1|TRBV30|-|16
CAWSVLGRGWNTEAFF
TGTGCCTGGAGTGTATTAGGCCGGGGGTGGAACACTGAAGCTTTCTTT
>-|TRBJ1-2|TRBV18|-|13
CASSPQENYGYTF
TGTGCCAGCTCACCACAAGAGAACTATGGCTACACCTTC
>-|TRBJ2-5|TRBV25-1|-|14
CASSAGPALETQYF
TGTGCCAGCAGTGCGGGACCCGCGTTGGAGACCCAGTACTTC
>TRBD1|TRBJ2-7|TRBV11-3|-|14
CASSLGQGTYEQYF
TGTGCCAGCAGCCTCGGACAGGGGACCTACGAGCAGTACTTC
>-|TRBJ1-1|TRBV10-3|-|12
CAISDRNTEAFF
TGTGCCATCTCGGACAGGAACACTGAAGCTTTCTTT
>TRBD1|TRBJ2-5|TRBV5-1|-|15
CASSLVGQYQETQYF
TGCGCCAGCAGCTTGGTGGGACAGTACCAAGAGACCCAGTACTTC
>-|TRBJ1-1|TRBV27|-|13
CASSPYMDRGAFF
TGTGCCAGCAGTCCCTACATGGATCGGGGAGCTTTCTTT
>-|TRBJ1-1|TRBV5-1|-|11
CASSGGPEAFF
TGCGCCAGCAGCGGAGGACCTGAAGCTTTCTTT
>-|TRBJ2-5|TRBV4-2|-|14
CASSQDLRSGTQYF
TGTGCCAGCAGCCAAGATTTGCGGTCGGGGACCCAGTACTTC
>-|TRBJ1-1|TRBV30|-|12
CAWSVGQTEAFF
TGTGCCTGGAGTGTAGGACAGACCGAAGCTTTCTTT
>-|TRBJ2-3|TRBV10-3|-|16
CAISDGHTTSTDTQYF
TGTGCCATCAGTGATGGTCACACAACTAGCACAGATACGCAGTATTTT
>-|TRBJ2-5|TRBV18|-|13
CASSGGRQETQYF
TGTGCCAGCTCAGGAGGGAGACAAGAGACCCAGTACTTC
>TRBD1|TRBJ2-1|TRBV11-3|-|11
CASSQDREQFF
TGTGCCAGCAGCCAGGACAGGGAACAGTTCTTC
>-|TRBJ1-2|TRBV4-1|-|14
CASSHPSTNYGYTF
TGCGCCAGCAGCCATCCTTCCACTAACTATGGCTACACCTTC
>-|TRBJ1-5|TRBV28|-|15
CASRSPGTPNQPQHF
TGTGCCAGCAGGAGCCCCGGGACACCTAATCAGCCCCAGCATTTT
>-|TRBJ1-5|TRBV7-2|once|16
CASSPQGGVSHQPQHF
TGTGCCAGCAGCCCTCAGGGCGGGGTCTCGCATCAGCCCCAGCATTTT
>TRBD2|TRBJ2-1|TRBV29-1|-|16
CSVGGLAGGWGNEQFF
TGCAGCGTTGGGGGACTAGCGGGAGGTTGGGGCAATGAGCAGTTCTTC
>TRBD1|TRBJ1-5|TRBV5-1|-|15
CASSLGAGGYQPQHF
TGCGCCAGCAGCCTCGGGGCAGGGGGCTATCAGCCCCAGCATTTT